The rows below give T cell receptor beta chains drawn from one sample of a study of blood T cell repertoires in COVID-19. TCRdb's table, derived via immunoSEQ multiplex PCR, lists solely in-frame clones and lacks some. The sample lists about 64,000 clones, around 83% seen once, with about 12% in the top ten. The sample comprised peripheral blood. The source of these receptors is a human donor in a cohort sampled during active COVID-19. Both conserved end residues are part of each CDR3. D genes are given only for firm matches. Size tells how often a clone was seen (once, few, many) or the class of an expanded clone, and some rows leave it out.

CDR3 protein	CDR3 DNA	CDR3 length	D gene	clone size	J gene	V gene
CASSFTPGQDHTQYF	TGTGCCAGCAGCTTCACTCCGGGACAAGATCATACGCAGTATTTT	15	-	-	TRBJ2-3	TRBV7-6
CASSSGQGAGANVLTF	TGTGCCAGCAGCTCGGGACAGGGAGCTGGGGCCAACGTCCTGACTTTC	16	TRBD1	once	TRBJ2-6	TRBV2
CATSIPRGFDYGYTF	TGTGCCACCAGCATTCCCAGGGGGTTCGACTATGGCTACACCTTC	15	TRBD1	-	TRBJ1-2	TRBV15
CASSIDRAYTGELFF	TGTGCCAGTAGTATCGACAGGGCGTACACCGGGGAGCTGTTTTTT	15	TRBD1	-	TRBJ2-2	TRBV19
CASSLNDRISSGYTF	TGTGCCAGCAGCTTAAATGACAGGATCTCGTCTGGCTACACCTTC	15	-	-	TRBJ1-2	TRBV5-8
CASSQVRDTRIGHTEAFF	TGCGCCAGCAGCCAAGTTAGGGACACGAGGATTGGGCACACTGAAGCTTTCTTT	18	-	-	TRBJ1-1	TRBV4-1
CASSLQQVPSSEAFF	TGTGCCAGCAGCCTACAACAGGTCCCCTCCTCTGAAGCTTTCTTT	15	-	-	TRBJ1-1	TRBV14
CASSTQGNEQFF	TGCGCCAGCAGCACACAGGGCAATGAGCAGTTCTTC	12	-	-	TRBJ2-1	TRBV5-1
CASSYTGAYGNTIYF	TGTGCCAGCAGTTACACAGGGGCGTATGGAAACACCATATATTTT	15	TRBD1	-	TRBJ1-3	TRBV6-6
CASSSIAGGNEQFF	TGTGCCAGCAGCTCTATAGCGGGCGGCAATGAGCAGTTCTTC	14	TRBD2	-	TRBJ2-1	TRBV5-4
CASSYRGPSTGELFF	TGTGCCAGCAGCTACAGGGGGCCCAGCACCGGGGAGCTGTTTTTT	15	TRBD1	-	TRBJ2-2	TRBV7-2
CASSSSSGLADTQYF	TGTGCCAGCAGCTCCTCTAGCGGATTGGCAGATACGCAGTATTTT	15	TRBD2	-	TRBJ2-3	TRBV7-9
CASSLRRNSYEQYF	TGTGCCAGCAGCCTGAGGCGGAACTCCTACGAGCAGTACTTC	14	-	-	TRBJ2-7	TRBV5-6
CASSQFVGDRTLNTEAFF	TGCGCCAGCAGTCAATTTGTAGGAGACAGAACCCTGAACACTGAAGCTTTCTTT	18	-	-	TRBJ1-1	TRBV23-1
CASSLSGEPVKLFF	TGTGCCAGCAGCTTGAGCGGGGAACCCGTAAAACTGTTTTTT	14	-	-	TRBJ1-4	TRBV5-5
CASSAGTGSGNTIYF	TGTGCCAGCAGCGCGGGGACAGGGTCTGGAAACACCATATATTTT	15	TRBD1	once	TRBJ1-3	TRBV11-3
CASSLGGGGGGYGYTF	TGTGCCAGCAGTCTCGGCGGGGGAGGGGGAGGCTATGGCTACACCTTC	16	-	-	TRBJ1-2	TRBV28
CASVGLAGLQGEQFF	TGCGCCAGCGTAGGTCTAGCGGGGCTACAGGGTGAGCAGTTCTTC	15	TRBD2	few	TRBJ2-1	TRBV5-1
CASNGRGGRSSTDTQYF	TGTGCCAGCAACGGTCGGGGGGGCCGTTCTAGCACAGATACGCAGTATTTT	17	TRBD2	-	TRBJ2-3	TRBV7-2
CASSLGLDSVFSGELFF	TGTGCCAGCAGCTTAGGACTAGACTCGGTATTCTCCGGGGAGCTGTTTTTT	17	-	-	TRBJ2-2	TRBV7-8
CASSPRDRGPAGDTEAFF	TGTGCCAGCAGCCCCCGGGACAGGGGCCCCGCGGGGGACACTGAAGCTTTCTTT	18	TRBD1	few	TRBJ1-1	TRBV5-5
CSASTGSEAFF	TGCAGTGCTAGTACGGGTTCTGAAGCTTTCTTT	11	-	-	TRBJ1-1	TRBV20-1
CASRQTGAIYGYTF	TGTGCCAGCAGGCAAACAGGGGCTATCTATGGCTACACCTTC	14	TRBD1	-	TRBJ1-2	TRBV6-5
CASSLEGKTDTQYF	TGTGCCAGCAGCTTAGAGGGCAAGACAGATACGCAGTATTTT	14	-	-	TRBJ2-3	TRBV11-3
CASSQDGDQPQHF	TGCGCCAGCAGCCAAGACGGAGATCAGCCCCAGCATTTT	13	-	-	TRBJ1-5	TRBV4-1
CASSLEFSTGELFF	TGTGCCAGCAGCTTAGAGTTCAGCACCGGGGAGCTGTTTTTT	14	-	-	TRBJ2-2	TRBV11-2
CATSADRSNTEAFF	TGTGCCACCAGCGCGGACAGGTCGAACACTGAAGCTTTCTTT	14	TRBD1	-	TRBJ1-1	TRBV15
CASKYSVAANEETQYF	TGTGCCAGCAAGTACTCCGTCGCGGCCAACGAAGAGACCCAGTACTTC	16	-	few	TRBJ2-5	TRBV27
CASSRDRVGEAFF	TGTGCCAGCAGTCGCGACAGAGTTGGGGAAGCTTTCTTT	13	-	once	TRBJ1-1	TRBV9
CASSQGQGGYNEQFF	TGTGCCAGCAGCCAAGGCCAGGGAGGGTACAATGAGCAGTTCTTC	15	TRBD2	-	TRBJ2-1	TRBV3-1/TRBV3-2
CASSMTGGTDTQYF	TGTGCCAGTAGTATGACAGGGGGAACAGATACGCAGTATTTT	14	TRBD1	-	TRBJ2-3	TRBV19
CASSDSTSSYGYTF	TGCGCCAGCAGCGACAGTACCTCCTCCTATGGCTACACCTTC	14	-	-	TRBJ1-2	TRBV10-1
CASSRRTSGGLTDTQYF	TGTGCCAGCAGCCGTCGGACTAGCGGGGGCCTCACAGATACGCAGTATTTT	17	TRBD2	once	TRBJ2-3	TRBV7-6
CASSRIPGGKETQYF	TGTGCCAGCAGCCGTATACCAGGGGGGAAAGAGACCCAGTACTTC	15	-	-	TRBJ2-5	TRBV3-1/TRBV3-2
CASSAREGPQETQYF	TGTGCCAGCAGTGCCAGGGAGGGGCCCCAAGAGACCCAGTACTTC	15	TRBD2	-	TRBJ2-5	TRBV2
CASSNMGLASAEAFF	TGTGCCAGCAGCAACATGGGCCTAGCTTCCGCTGAAGCTTTCTTT	15	-	-	TRBJ1-1	TRBV21-1
CASSYSKASRALHF	TGTGCCAGCAGTTACTCGAAAGCCAGCCGGGCCCTCCACTTT	14	-	-	TRBJ1-6	TRBV6-5
CSVEARDNEQFF	TGCAGCGTTGAAGCGCGAGACAATGAGCAGTTCTTC	12	-	few	TRBJ2-1	TRBV29-1
CASSLRLGQGSGELFF	TGTGCCAGCAGTTTACGGTTGGGACAGGGCTCCGGGGAGCTGTTTTTT	16	TRBD1	-	TRBJ2-2	TRBV27
CASSIRGPGRDEQFF	TGTGCCAGTAGTATCCGGGGACCGGGGAGGGATGAGCAGTTCTTC	15	TRBD2	few	TRBJ2-1	TRBV19
CASKPPGAGAGELFF	TGTGCCAGCAAACCTCCTGGGGCAGGGGCCGGGGAGCTGTTTTTT	15	-	-	TRBJ2-2	TRBV19
CASRGGRGYNEQFF	TGTGCCAGTAGGGGAGGACGCGGCTACAATGAGCAGTTCTTC	14	-	-	TRBJ2-1	TRBV19
CASSEGRGLNTGELFF	TGTGCCAGCAGTGAAGGGAGGGGACTAAACACCGGGGAGCTGTTTTTT	16	TRBD2	-	TRBJ2-2	TRBV6-1
CASSPRTSGGTYLRAGELFF	TGTGCCAGCTCACCACGGACTAGCGGGGGGACCTACCTTAGAGCCGGGGAGCTGTTTTTT	20	TRBD2	-	TRBJ2-2	TRBV18
CATRPSGTVATNEKLFF	TGTGCCACCAGACCGAGTGGGACAGTGGCAACTAATGAAAAACTGTTTTTT	17	TRBD1	-	TRBJ1-4	TRBV15
CASSFGGADGTGELFF	TGCGCCAGCAGCTTCGGGGGGGCCGATGGTACCGGGGAGCTGTTTTTT	16	TRBD2	-	TRBJ2-2	TRBV5-1
CASSPRDRSNEQFF	TGTGCCAGCAGCCCAAGGGACAGGAGCAATGAGCAGTTCTTC	14	TRBD1	once	TRBJ2-1	TRBV7-7
CASSPRTSGYSGETQYF	TGTGCCAGCTCACCCAGGACTAGCGGGTACTCGGGGGAGACCCAGTACTTC	17	TRBD2	-	TRBJ2-5	TRBV18
CASSQASQAPMETQYF	TGCGCCAGCAGCCAAGCCTCGCAGGCCCCAATGGAGACCCAGTACTTC	16	-	-	TRBJ2-5	TRBV4-1
CASSLELSPSGNEKLFF	TGTGCCAGCAGCTTAGAGCTGTCACCTTCAGGTAATGAAAAACTGTTTTTT	17	-	once	TRBJ1-4	TRBV7-4
CASSGLGAGASTDTQYF	TGTGCCAGCAGTGGCTTAGGGGCGGGGGCCAGCACAGATACGCAGTATTTT	17	-	-	TRBJ2-3	TRBV2
CASRRQTGGNQPQHF	TGTGCCAGCAGACGACAAACAGGGGGAAATCAGCCCCAGCATTTT	15	TRBD1	-	TRBJ1-5	TRBV3-1/TRBV3-2
CASSQGWTGQSSTDTQYF	TGTGCCAGCAGCCAAGGATGGACAGGGCAATCTAGCACAGATACGCAGTATTTT	18	TRBD1	-	TRBJ2-3	TRBV3-1/TRBV3-2
CASSEMLPGPGGELFF	TGTGCCAGCAGTGAAATGCTCCCAGGGCCTGGCGGGGAGCTGTTTTTT	16	-	-	TRBJ2-2	TRBV6-1